The sequence of this T cell receptor (beta chain) was determined in a study of human T cells and chemical hapten exposure. Study details: Weekly scalp doses of diphenylcyclopropenone were given to patients during the roughly 25-week study. Patch tests applied 0.01% DPC to the upper back, read at 6 days.

Trimming took 2 bases from V and 3 from J, leaving 9 bases between them. This CDR3 region has 13 residues. Germline V lookup: CDR1 SGHKS, CDR2 YYEKEE (reference sequence). Study processing details: Sample TCR counts, which ranged from roughly 23,224 to 750,000, had a median of approximately 100,000. TCRdb re-called the RACE reads with MiXCR, one entry per CDR3 protein. TCRdb assigned the V and J calls; the authors' analysis was not used. The table shows 75,000 to 95,000 distinct CDR3 sequences, with 12% occurring only once. In this sample, this clonotype turned up many times. Time point: patch test 1, 2 weeks after DPC sensitization. This sample's treatment: therapeutic diphenylcyclopropenone sensitization with weekly scalp DPC. It was from unfractionated whole blood that total RNA was extracted.

Sequenced here: whole blood, sampled in connection with sensitization to the hapten diphenylcyclopropenone (DPC). The rearrangement joins TRBV5-5 to TRBJ2-7; no firm D call. This clonotype originated in a woman aged 55-69 years with alopecia areata. Some clones in this sample may be carry-over from other donors' samples. CDR3 in amino acids: CASSFITSYEQYF. DNA for the CDR3: TGTGCCAGCAGCTTTATCACAAGCTACGAGCAGTACTTC.